This TCR beta chain comes out of a study of blood T cell repertoires in COVID-19. The germline gives CDR1 MNHNS, CDR2 SASEGT. This CDR3 contains 15 residues. The V end lost 3 bases, the J end lost 4 bases, and 13 bases lay between the germline ends. The repertoire was sequenced with immunoSEQ multiplex PCR; TCRdb's copy has only in-frame clones and lacks some. The sample lists more than 200,000 clones; more than 70% were seen once. The sequence derives from a man aged 30-40 years with acute COVID-19. Specimen: PBMCs or T cells enriched from blood (not recorded which). This sequence joins TRBV6-1 and TRBJ1-3, with a tentative D call TRBD1 (5 bases). The CDR3 region is CASSEGPTVGNTIYF. The CDR3 coding sequence is TGTGCCAGCAGTGAGGGGCCGACAGTCGGAAACACCATATATTTT.